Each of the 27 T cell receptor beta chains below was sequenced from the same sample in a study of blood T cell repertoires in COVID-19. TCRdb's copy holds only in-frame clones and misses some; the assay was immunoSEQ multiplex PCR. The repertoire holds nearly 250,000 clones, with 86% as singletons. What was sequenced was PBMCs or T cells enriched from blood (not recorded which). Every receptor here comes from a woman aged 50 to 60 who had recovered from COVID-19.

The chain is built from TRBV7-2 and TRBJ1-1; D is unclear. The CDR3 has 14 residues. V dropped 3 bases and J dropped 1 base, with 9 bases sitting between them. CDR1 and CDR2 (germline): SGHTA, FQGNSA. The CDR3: CASSLTRSNTEAFF. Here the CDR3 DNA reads TGTGCCAGCAGCTTGACACGTTCGAACACTGAAGCTTTCTTT.

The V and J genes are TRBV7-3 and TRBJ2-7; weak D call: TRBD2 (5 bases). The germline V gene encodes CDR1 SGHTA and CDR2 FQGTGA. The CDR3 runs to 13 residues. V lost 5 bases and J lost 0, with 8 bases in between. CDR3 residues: CASSVDYSYEQYF. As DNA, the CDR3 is TGTGCCAGCAGCGTAGACTACTCCTACGAGCAGTACTTC. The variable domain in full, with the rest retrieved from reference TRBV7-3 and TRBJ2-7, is GAGVSQTPSNKVTEKGKYVELRCDPISGHTALYWYRQSLGQGPEFLIYFQGTGAADDSGLPNDRFFAVRPEGSVSTLKIQRTERGDSAVYLCASSVDYSYEQYFGPGTRLTVT.

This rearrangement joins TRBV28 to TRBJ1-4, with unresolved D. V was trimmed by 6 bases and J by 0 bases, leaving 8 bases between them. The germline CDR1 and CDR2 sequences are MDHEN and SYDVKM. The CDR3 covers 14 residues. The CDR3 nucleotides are TGTGCCAGCAGCGCCGGGACAACTAATGAAAAACTGTTTTTT. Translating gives CASSAGTTNEKLFF.

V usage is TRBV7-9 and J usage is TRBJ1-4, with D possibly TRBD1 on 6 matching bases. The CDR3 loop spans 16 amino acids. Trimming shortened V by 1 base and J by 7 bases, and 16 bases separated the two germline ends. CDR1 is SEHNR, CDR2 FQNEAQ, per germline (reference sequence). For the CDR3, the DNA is TGTGCCAGCAGCTTAGATGTCCCGGGGGGCCGTGAAAAACTGTTTTTT. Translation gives CASSLDVPGGREKLFF.

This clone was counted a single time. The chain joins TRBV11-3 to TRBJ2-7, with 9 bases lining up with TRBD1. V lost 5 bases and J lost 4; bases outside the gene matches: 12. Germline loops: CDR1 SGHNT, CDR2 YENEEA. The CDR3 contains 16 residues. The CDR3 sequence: CASSPQGTGRSYEQYF. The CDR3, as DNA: TGTGCCAGCAGCCCTCAGGGGACAGGGAGAAGTTACGAGCAGTACTTC. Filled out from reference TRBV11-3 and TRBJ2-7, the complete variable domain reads EAGVVQSPRYKIIEKKQPVAFWCNPISGHNTLYWYLQNLGQGPELLIRYENEEAVDDSQLPKDRFSAERLKGVDSTLKIQPAELGDSAVYLCASSPQGTGRSYEQYFGPGTRLTVT.

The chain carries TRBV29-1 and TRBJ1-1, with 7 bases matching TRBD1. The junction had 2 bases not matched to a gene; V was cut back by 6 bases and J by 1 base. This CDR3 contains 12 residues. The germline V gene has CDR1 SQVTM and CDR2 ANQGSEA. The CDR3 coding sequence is TGCAGCGTAGGGGGCGCGAACACTGAAGCTTTCTTT. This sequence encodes CSVGGANTEAFF.

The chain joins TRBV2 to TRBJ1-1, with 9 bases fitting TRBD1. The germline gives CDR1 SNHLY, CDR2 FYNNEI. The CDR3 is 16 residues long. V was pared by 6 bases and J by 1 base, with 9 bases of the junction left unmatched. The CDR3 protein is CASRPGTGSPNTEAFF. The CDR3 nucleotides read TGTGCCAGCAGACCGGGGACAGGGAGTCCGAACACTGAAGCTTTCTTT.

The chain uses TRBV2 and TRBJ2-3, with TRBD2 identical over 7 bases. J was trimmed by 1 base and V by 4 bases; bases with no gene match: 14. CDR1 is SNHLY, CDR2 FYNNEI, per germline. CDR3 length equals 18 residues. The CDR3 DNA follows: TGTGCCAGCAGTGTCTGGCGCGAGGGAACTAGCGGCACAGATACGCAGTATTTT. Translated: CASSVWREGTSGTDTQYF.

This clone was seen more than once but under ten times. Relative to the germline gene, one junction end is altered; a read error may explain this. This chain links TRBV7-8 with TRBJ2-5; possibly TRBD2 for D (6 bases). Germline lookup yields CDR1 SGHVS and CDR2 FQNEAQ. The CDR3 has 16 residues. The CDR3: CASSLDRRAVQETQYF. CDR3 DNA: TGTGCCAGCAGTTTAGATCGGAGGGCAGTTCAAGAGACCCAGTACTTC.

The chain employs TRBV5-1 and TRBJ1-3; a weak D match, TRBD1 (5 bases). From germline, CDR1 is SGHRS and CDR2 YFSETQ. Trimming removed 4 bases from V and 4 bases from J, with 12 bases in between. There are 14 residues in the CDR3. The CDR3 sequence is CASSPGTGGNTIYF. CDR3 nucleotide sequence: TGCGCCAGCAGCCCGGGGACTGGCGGAAACACCATATATTTT.

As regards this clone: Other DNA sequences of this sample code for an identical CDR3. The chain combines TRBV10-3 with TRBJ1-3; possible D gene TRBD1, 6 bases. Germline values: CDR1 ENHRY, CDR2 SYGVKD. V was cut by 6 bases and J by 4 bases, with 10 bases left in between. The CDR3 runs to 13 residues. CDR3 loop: CAISTGSGNTIYF. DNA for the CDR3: TGTGCCATCAGCACAGGGTCCGGAAACACCATATATTTT.

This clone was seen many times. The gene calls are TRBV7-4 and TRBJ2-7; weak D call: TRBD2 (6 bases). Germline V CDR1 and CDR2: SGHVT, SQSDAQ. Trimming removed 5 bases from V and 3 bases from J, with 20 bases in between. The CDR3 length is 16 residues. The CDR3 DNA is TGTGCCAGCAGCGTAAGGAGGGCAGGGCCTCTCTACGAGCAGTACTTC. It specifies CASSVRRAGPLYEQYF. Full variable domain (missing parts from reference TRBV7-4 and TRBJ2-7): GAGVSQSPRYKVAKRGRDVALRCDSISGHVTLYWYRQTLGQGSEVLTYSQSDAQRDKSGRPSGRFSAERPERSVSTLKIQRTEQGDSAVYLCASSVRRAGPLYEQYFGPGTRLTVT.

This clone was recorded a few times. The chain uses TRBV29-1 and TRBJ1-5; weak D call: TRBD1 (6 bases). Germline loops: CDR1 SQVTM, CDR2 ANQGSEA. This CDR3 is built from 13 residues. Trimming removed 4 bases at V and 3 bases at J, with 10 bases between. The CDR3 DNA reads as TGCAGCGTTGCTGACAGGATCAATCAGCCCCAGCATTTT. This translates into CSVADRINQPQHF.

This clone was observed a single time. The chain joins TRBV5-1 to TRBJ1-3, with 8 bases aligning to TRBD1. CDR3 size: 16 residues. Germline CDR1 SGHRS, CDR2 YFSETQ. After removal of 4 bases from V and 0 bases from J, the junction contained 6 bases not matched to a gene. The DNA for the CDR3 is TGCGCCAGCAGCCCCGGAACAGGGGGCTCTGGAAACACCATATATTTT. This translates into CASSPGTGGSGNTIYF.

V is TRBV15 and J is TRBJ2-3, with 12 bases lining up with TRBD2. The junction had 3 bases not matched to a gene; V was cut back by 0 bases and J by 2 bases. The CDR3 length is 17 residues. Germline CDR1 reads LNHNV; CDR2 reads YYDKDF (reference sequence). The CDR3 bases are TGTGCCACCAGCAGAGACCGGACTAGCGGGGACACAGATACGCAGTATTTT. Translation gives CATSRDRTSGDTDTQYF. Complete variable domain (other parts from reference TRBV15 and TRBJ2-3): DAMVIQNPRYQVTQFGKPVTLSCSQTLNHNVMYWYQQKSSQAPKLLFHYYDKDFNNEADTPDNFQSRRPNTSFCFLDIRSPGLGDTAMYLCATSRDRTSGDTDTQYFGPGTRLTVL.

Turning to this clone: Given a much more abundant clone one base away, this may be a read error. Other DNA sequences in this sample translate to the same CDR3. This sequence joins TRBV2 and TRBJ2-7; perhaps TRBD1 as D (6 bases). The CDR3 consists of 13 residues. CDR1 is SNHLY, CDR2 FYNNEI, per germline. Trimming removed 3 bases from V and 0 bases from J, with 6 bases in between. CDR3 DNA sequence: TGTGCCAGCAGTGAGGGACACTCCTACGAGCAGTACTTC. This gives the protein CASSEGHSYEQYF.

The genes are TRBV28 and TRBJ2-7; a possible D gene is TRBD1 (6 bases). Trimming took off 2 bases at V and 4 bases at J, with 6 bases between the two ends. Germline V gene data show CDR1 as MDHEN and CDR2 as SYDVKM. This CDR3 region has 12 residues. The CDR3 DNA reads TGTGCCAGCAGTTTAACAGGGTACGAGCAGTACTTC. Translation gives CASSLTGYEQYF.

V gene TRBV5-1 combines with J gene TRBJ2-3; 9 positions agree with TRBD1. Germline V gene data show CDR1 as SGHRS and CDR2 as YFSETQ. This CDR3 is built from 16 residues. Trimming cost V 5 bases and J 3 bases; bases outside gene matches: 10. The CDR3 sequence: CASRLGYRGRTDTQYF. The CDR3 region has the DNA TGCGCCAGCAGGCTGGGTTACAGGGGGCGGACAGATACGCAGTATTTT.

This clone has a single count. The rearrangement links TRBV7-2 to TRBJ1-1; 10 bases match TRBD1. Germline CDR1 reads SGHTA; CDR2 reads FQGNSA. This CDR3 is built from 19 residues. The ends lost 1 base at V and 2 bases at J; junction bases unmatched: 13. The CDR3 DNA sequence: TGTGCCAGCAGCTTAGGCCAGACAGGGGGCTTAGGATATAACACTGAAGCTTTCTTT. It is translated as CASSLGQTGGLGYNTEAFF.

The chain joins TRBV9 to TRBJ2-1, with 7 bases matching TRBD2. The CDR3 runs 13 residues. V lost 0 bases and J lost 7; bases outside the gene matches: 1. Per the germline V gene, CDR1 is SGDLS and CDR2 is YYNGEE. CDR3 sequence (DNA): TGTGCCAGCAGCGTAGCTAGCGGTAATGAGCAGTTCTTC. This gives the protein CASSVASGNEQFF.

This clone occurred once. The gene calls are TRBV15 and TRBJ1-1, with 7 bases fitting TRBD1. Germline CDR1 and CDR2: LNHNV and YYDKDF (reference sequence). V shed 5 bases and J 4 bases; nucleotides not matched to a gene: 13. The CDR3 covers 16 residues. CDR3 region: CATSANPITGVTEAFF. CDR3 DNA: TGTGCCACCAGCGCGAATCCCATAACAGGGGTCACTGAAGCTTTCTTT.

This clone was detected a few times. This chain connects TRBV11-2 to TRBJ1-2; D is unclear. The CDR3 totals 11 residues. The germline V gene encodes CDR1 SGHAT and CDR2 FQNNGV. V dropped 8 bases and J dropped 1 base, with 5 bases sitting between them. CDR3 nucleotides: TGTGCCAGCTACAGTAACTATGGCTACACCTTC. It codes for CASYSNYGYTF.

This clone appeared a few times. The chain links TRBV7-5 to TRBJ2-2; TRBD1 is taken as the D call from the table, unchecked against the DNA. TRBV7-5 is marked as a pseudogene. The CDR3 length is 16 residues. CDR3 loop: CARSPTDRANTGELFF. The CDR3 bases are TGTGCCAGAAGCCCTACAGACAGGGCGAACACCGGGGAGCTGTTTTTT.

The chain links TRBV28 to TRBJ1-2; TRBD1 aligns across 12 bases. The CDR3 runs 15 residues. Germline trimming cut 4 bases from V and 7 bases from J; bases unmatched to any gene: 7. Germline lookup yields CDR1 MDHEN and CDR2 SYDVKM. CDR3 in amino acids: CASSSAGTGGVGYTF. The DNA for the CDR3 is TGTGCCAGCAGTTCAGCCGGGACAGGGGGCGTTGGCTACACCTTC.

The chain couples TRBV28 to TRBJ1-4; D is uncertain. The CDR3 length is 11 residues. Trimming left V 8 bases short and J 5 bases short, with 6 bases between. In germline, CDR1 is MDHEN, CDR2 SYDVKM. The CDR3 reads CASGLNEKLFF. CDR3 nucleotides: TGTGCCAGCGGGCTAAATGAAAAACTGTTTTTT.

The CDR3 region is CASSQGGQGNSPLHF. In DNA form, the CDR3 reads TGCGCCAGCAGCCAAGGCGGACAGGGGAATTCACCCCTCCACTTT. V gene TRBV4-3 combines with J gene TRBJ1-6, with 9 positions matching TRBD1. The CDR3 length is 15 residues. Per germline, CDR1 LGHNA and CDR2 YSLEER. J was trimmed by 7 bases and V by 1 base; bases with no gene match: 2.

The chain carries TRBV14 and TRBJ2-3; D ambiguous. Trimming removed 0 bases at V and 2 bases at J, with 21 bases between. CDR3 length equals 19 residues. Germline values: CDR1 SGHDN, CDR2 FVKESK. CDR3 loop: CASSQDARIAVPNTDTQYF. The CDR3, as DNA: TGTGCCAGCAGCCAAGATGCGCGGATCGCGGTTCCAAACACAGATACGCAGTATTTT. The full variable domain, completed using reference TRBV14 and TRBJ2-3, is EAGVTQFPSHSVIEKGQTVTLRCDPISGHDNLYWYRRVMGKEIKFLLHFVKESKQDESGMPNNRFLAERTGGTYSTLKVQPAELEDSGVYFCASSQDARIAVPNTDTQYFGPGTRLTVL.